Following are 11 T cell receptor beta chains from one sample sequenced in a study of OX40 agonist ivuxolimab in advanced cancers. The repertoire was sequenced with immunoSEQ multiplex PCR; TCRdb's copy has only in-frame clones and lacks some. The table has 60,000 to 70,000 clones, almost 85% seen once; the top ten hold 5.5%. The sample consisted of CD4+ or CD8+ T cells sorted from blood, taken in a trial of the OX40 agonist ivuxolimab. These receptors were taken from an adult with an advanced solid tumor such as melanoma, head and neck, liver or kidney cancer.

CDR3: CASSRKLAGSTDTQYF. In DNA form, the CDR3 reads TGCGCCAGCAGCCGAAAACTAGCGGGAAGCACAGATACGCAGTATTTT. The chain has TRBV4-3 and TRBJ2-3, with 10 bases matching TRBD2. The germline CDR1 and CDR2 sequences are LGHNA and YSLEER. The junction had 4 bases not matched to a gene; V was cut back by 4 bases and J by 0 bases. This CDR3 region has 16 residues.

This chain uses TRBV10-2 with TRBJ2-7; D is perhaps TRBD2 (5 bases). V lost 8 bases and J lost 3, with 11 bases in between. From germline, CDR1 is WSHSY and CDR2 SAAADI. The CDR3 runs 12 residues. The CDR3 DNA follows: TGCGCCAGCCGGGGAGACGGCTACGAGCAGTACGTC. This encodes CASRGDGYEQYV.

The chain has TRBV6-5 and TRBJ2-7; no reliable D call. This CDR3 comprises 11 residues. Germline loops: CDR1 MNHEY, CDR2 SVGAGI. Trimming removed 8 bases from V and 4 bases from J, with 9 bases in between. The CDR3 coding sequence is TGTGCCAGCGCGGTCGGTTACGAGCAGTACTTC. Translation: CASAVGYEQYF.

The rearrangement links TRBV4-2 to TRBJ2-3; 8 positions agree with TRBD2. The ends lost 2 bases at V and 4 bases at J; junction bases unmatched: 5. CDR1 and CDR2 from the germline V gene are LGHNA and YNFKEQ. This CDR3 spans 15 amino acids. For the CDR3, the DNA is TGTGCCAGCAGCCAAAGAACGGGAGGGCCAGATACGCAGTATTTT. This sequence encodes CASSQRTGGPDTQYF.

The V gene is TRBV5-1, the J gene TRBJ1-4; D is uncertain. CDR1 and CDR2 from the germline V gene are SGHRS and YFSETQ. The CDR3 covers 13 residues. The V and J ends lost 5 bases and 2 bases respectively, with 7 bases between them. CDR3 loop: CASRVGTNEKLFF. The CDR3 DNA follows: TGCGCCAGCAGAGTAGGGACTAATGAAAAACTGTTTTTT.

The chain combines TRBV28 with TRBJ1-5, with D hard to call. CDR1 is MDHEN and CDR2 is SYDVKM in the germline V gene. The CDR3 runs to 16 residues. The V gene lost 6 bases and the J gene lost 4 bases, with 19 bases spanning the gap. CDR3 DNA: TGTGCCAGCAGCCAGGAGTCTGGGAGGCGAAATCAGCCCCAGCATTTT. Protein: CASSQESGRRNQPQHF.

The chain links TRBV28 to TRBJ2-7; maybe TRBD2 (6 bases). CDR3 length: 13 amino acids. Germline lookup yields CDR1 MDHEN and CDR2 SYDVKM. V gave up 6 bases and J gave up 5 bases, with 14 bases separating them. CDR3 residues: CASRSGPGDEQYF. The CDR3 bases are TGTGCCAGCAGGTCCGGCCCGGGGGACGAGCAGTACTTC.

The chain links TRBV30 to TRBJ2-4, with TRBD1 matching over 10 bases. This CDR3 is 16 amino acids long. The germline V gene encodes CDR1 GTSNPN and CDR2 SVGIG (reference sequence). V lost 2 bases to trimming and J lost 0 bases; unmatched junction nucleotides: 4. CDR3 sequence (DNA): TGTGCCTGGAGTTTCGGGACAGGGGTAGCCAAAAACATTCAGTACTTC. Protein: CAWSFGTGVAKNIQYF.

The rearrangement joins TRBV21-1 to TRBJ2-6; the D call of TRBD2 is as the table states it, not checked on the DNA. TRBV21-1 is annotated as a pseudogene. The CDR3 covers 18 residues. The CDR3 here is CASSSPRADSKEANVLTF. CDR3 DNA: TGTGCCAGCAGCTCTCCGAGGGCGGACTCTAAAGAGGCCAACGTCCTGACTTTC.

V is TRBV7-3 and J is TRBJ2-1; tentative D call: TRBD2 (5 bases). Between the trimmed V and J ends, which lost 5 bases and 5 bases, there was a span of 10 bases. CDR1 and CDR2 (germline): SGHTA, FQGTGA. This CDR3 comprises 13 residues. The CDR3 sequence: CASSRTGDNEQFF. The CDR3 nucleotides read TGTGCCAGCAGCCGGACTGGAGACAATGAGCAGTTCTTC. Based on the CDR3 plus reference TRBV7-3 and TRBJ2-1, the full variable domain is GAGVSQTPSNKVTEKGKYVELRCDPISGHTALYWYRQSLGQGPEFLIYFQGTGAADDSGLPNDRFFAVRPEGSVSTLKIQRTERGDSAVYLCASSRTGDNEQFFGPGTRLTVL.

V usage is TRBV12-5 and J usage is TRBJ1-3, with D unclear. The CDR3 loop spans 15 amino acids. Between the trimmed V and J ends, which lost 5 bases and 0 bases, there was a span of 11 bases. From germline, CDR1 is LGHNT and CDR2 FRNRAP. The CDR3 loop is CASGRSTASGNTIYF. The CDR3 nucleotides read TGTGCTAGTGGTCGATCGACGGCCTCTGGAAACACCATATATTTT.